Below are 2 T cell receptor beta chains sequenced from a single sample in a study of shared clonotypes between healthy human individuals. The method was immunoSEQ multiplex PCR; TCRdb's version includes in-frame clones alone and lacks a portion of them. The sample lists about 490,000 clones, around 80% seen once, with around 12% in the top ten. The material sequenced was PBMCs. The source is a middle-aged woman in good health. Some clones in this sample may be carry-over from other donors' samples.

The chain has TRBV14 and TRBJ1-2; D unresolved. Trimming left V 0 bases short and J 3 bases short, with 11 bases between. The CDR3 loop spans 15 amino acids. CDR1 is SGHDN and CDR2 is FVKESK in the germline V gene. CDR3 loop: CASSQDQKIDYGYTF. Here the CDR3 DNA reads TGTGCCAGCAGCCAAGATCAAAAAATTGACTATGGCTACACCTTC.

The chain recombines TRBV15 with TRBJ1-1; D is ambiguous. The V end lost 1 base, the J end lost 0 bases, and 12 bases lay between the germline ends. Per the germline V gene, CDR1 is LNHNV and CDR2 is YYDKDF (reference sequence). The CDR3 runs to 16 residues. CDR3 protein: CATSRAPTPMNTEAFF. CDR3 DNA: TGTGCCACCAGCAGAGCGCCCACGCCAATGAACACTGAAGCTTTCTTT.